This TCR beta chain was identified in a study of prognosis after radiotherapy for stage I lung cancer. Study-wide points: Clone counts measured for unique TCRs fell after stereotactic body radiation therapy, median approximately 10,000 versus 7,000.

Remarks on this clonotype: Its target is unknown. This may come from a read error, since a much larger clone is one base off.

Genomic DNA was subjected to two-round multiplex PCR for amplification of TCR beta CDR3. Round-one PCR had primers specific to each TRBV and TRBJ gene. TCRdb processed the multiplex PCR reads anew with MiXCR; each CDR3 protein has one entry. The data show under 20,000 distinct CDR3 sequences, 40% to 50% seen once. Per the germline V gene, CDR1 is SGHDT and CDR2 is YYEEEE. The CDR3 loop spans 13 amino acids. V and J are TRBV5-6 and TRBJ1-1, with D possibly TRBD1 on 5 matching bases. This sequence was found in a donor at least 50 years old with non-small cell lung cancer. Sequences were derived from PBMCs, sampled before or after stereotactic body radiation therapy (not recorded which). CDR3 sequence: CASRGTVNTEASF. In DNA form, the CDR3 reads TGTGCCAGCAGAGGGACGGTGAACACTGAAGCTTCCTTT.